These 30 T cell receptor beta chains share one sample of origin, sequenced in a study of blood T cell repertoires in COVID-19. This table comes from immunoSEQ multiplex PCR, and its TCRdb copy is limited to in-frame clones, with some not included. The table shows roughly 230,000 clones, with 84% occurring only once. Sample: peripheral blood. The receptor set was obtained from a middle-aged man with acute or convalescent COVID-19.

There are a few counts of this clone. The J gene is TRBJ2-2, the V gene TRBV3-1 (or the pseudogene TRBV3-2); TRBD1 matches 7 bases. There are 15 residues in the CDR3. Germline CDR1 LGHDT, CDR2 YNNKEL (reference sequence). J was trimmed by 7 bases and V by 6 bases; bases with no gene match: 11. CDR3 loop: CASRLTGERVGELFF. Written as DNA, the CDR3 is TGTGCCAGCAGGTTAACAGGGGAACGGGTCGGGGAGCTGTTTTTT.

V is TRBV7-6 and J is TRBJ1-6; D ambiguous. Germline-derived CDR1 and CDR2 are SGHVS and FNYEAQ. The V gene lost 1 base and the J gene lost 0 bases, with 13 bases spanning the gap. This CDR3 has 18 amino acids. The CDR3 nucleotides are TGTGCCAGCAGCTTAGACGCCCGGGTGAGCTCCTATAATTCACCCCTCCACTTT. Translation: CASSLDARVSSYNSPLHF.

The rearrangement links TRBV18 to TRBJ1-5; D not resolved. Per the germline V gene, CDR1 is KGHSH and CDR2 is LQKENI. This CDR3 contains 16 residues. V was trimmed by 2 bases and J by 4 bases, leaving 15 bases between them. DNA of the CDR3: TGTGCCAGCTCACCATTTTCATCGGTATCAAATCAGCCCCAGCATTTT. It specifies CASSPFSSVSNQPQHF.

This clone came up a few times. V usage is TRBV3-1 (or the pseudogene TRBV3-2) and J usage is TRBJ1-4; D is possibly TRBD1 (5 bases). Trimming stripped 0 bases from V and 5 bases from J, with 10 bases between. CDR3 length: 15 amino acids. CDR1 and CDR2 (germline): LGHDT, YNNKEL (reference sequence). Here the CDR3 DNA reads TGTGCCAGCAGCCAAGACGAGCCAGGGAATGAAAAACTGTTTTTT. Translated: CASSQDEPGNEKLFF.

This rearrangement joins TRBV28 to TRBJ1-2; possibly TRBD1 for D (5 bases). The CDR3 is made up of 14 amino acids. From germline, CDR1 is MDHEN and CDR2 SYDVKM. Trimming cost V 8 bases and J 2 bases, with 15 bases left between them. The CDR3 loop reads CASASGGPNYGYTF. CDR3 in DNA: TGTGCCAGCGCCTCGGGGGGTCCCAACTATGGCTACACCTTC.

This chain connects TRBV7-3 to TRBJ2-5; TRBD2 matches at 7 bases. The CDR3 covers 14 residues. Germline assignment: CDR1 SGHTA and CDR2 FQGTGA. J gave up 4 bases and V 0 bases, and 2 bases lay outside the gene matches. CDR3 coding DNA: TGTGCCAGCAGCTTAACGGGCGGGGGAGAGACCCAGTACTTC. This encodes CASSLTGGGETQYF.

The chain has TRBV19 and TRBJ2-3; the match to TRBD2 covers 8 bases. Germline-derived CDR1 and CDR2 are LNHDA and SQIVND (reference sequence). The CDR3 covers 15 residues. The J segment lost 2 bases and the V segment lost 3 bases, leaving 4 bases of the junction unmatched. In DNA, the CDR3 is TGTGCCAGTAGTATCGGGGGGGGAAACACAGATACGCAGTATTTT. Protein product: CASSIGGGNTDTQYF.

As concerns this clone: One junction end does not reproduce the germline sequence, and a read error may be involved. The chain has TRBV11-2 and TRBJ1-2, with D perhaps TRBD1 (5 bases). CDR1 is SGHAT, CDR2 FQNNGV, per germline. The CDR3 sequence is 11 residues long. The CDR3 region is CASSSGPSHFF. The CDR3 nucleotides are TGTGCCAGCAGCTCAGGGCCTTCCCATTTCTTC.

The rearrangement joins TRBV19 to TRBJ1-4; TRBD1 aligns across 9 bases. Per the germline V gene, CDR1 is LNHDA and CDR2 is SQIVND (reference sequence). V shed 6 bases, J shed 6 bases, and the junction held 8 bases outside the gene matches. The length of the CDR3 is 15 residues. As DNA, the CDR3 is TGTGCCAGTAGCAACCCGGGACAGGGAGATGAAAAACTGTTTTTT. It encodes CASSNPGQGDEKLFF.

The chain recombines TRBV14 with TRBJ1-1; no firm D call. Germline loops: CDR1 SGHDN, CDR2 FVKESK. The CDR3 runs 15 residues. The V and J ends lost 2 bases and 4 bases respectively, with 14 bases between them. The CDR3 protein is CASSQRVLGATEAFF. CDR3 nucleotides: TGTGCCAGCAGCCAACGAGTCTTGGGAGCCACTGAAGCTTTCTTT.

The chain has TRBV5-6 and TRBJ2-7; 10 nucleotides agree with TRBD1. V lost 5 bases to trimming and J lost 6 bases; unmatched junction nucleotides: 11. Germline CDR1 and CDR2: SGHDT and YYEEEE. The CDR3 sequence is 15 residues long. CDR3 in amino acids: CASRGTGEVSLEQYF. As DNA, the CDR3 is TGTGCCAGCAGGGGGACAGGGGAGGTCTCCCTCGAGCAGTACTTC. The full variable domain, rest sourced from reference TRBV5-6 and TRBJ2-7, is DAGVTQSPTHLIKTRGQQVTLRCSPKSGHDTVSWYQQALGQGPQFIFQYYEEEERQRGNFPDRFSGHQFPNYSSELNVNALLLGDSALYLCASRGTGEVSLEQYFGPGTRLTVT.

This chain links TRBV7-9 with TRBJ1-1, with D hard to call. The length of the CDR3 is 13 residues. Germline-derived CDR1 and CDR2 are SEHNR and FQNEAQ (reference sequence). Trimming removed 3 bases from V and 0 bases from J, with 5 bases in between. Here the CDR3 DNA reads TGTGCCAGCAGCTTTCGTATGAACACTGAAGCTTTCTTT. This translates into CASSFRMNTEAFF.

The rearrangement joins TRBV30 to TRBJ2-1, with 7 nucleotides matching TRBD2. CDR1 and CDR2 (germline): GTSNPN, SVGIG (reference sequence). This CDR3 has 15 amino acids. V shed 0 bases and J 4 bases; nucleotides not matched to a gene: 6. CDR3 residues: CAWSVLAEFYNEQFF. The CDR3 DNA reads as TGTGCCTGGAGTGTTCTAGCGGAATTTTACAATGAGCAGTTCTTC.

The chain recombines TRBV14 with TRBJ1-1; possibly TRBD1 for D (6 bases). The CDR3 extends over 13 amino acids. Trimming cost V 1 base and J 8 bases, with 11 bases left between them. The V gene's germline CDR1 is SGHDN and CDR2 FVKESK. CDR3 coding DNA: TGTGCCAGCAGCCAAGGGGGGGGCCGCGAAGCTTTCTTT. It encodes CASSQGGGREAFF. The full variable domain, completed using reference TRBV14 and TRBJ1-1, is EAGVTQFPSHSVIEKGQTVTLRCDPISGHDNLYWYRRVMGKEIKFLLHFVKESKQDESGMPNNRFLAERTGGTYSTLKVQPAELEDSGVYFCASSQGGGREAFFGQGTRLTVV.

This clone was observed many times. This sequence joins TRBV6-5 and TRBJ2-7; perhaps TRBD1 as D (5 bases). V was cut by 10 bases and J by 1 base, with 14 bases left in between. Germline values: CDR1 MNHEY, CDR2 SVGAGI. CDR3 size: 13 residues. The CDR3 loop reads CATGAGPSYEQYF. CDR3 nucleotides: TGTGCCACTGGGGCAGGCCCGTCCTACGAGCAGTACTTC.

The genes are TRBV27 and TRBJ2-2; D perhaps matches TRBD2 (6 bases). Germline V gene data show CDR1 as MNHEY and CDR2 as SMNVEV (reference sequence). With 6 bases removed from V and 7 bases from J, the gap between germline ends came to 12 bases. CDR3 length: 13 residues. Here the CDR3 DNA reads TGTGCCAGCAGGGATAGGAGGGGCGGGGAGCTGTTTTTT. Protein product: CASRDRRGGELFF.

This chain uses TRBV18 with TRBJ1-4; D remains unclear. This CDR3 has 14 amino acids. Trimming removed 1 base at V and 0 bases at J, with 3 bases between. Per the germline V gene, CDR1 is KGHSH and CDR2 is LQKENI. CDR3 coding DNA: TGTGCCAGCTCACCACAGCCAACTAATGAAAAACTGTTTTTT. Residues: CASSPQPTNEKLFF.

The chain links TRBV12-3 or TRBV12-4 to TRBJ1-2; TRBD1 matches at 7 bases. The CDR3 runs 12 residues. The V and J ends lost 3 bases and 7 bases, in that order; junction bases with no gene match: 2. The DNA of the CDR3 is TGTGCCAGCAGTTTCTCAGGGGGTGGCTACACCTTC. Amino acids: CASSFSGGGYTF.

CDR3 protein: CASSAGTSTDTQYF. In DNA, the CDR3 is TGTGCCAGTAGTGCGGGGACTAGCACAGATACGCAGTATTTT. The chain employs TRBV19 and TRBJ2-3, with D tentatively TRBD2 (6 bases). Trimming left V 5 bases short and J 0 bases short, with 9 bases between. This CDR3 comprises 14 residues. CDR1 and CDR2 (germline): LNHDA, SQIVND (reference sequence).

CDR3 region: CASADLGLAETYEQYF. CDR3 DNA sequence: TGTGCCAGTGCTGACCTCGGCCTAGCGGAAACCTACGAGCAGTACTTC. This chain uses TRBV19 with TRBJ2-7; 7 positions agree with TRBD2. CDR1 LNHDA and CDR2 SQIVND come from the germline V gene (reference sequence). This CDR3 is built from 16 residues. V gave up 8 bases and J gave up 2 bases; unmatched junction bases: 15.

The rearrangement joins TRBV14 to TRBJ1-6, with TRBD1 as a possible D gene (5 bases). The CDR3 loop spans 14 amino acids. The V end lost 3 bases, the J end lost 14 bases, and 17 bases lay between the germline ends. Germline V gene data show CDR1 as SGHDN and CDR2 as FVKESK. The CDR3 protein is CASSQTGDSKALHF. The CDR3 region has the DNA TGTGCCAGCAGCCAGACGGGGGATTCAAAGGCCCTCCACTTT.

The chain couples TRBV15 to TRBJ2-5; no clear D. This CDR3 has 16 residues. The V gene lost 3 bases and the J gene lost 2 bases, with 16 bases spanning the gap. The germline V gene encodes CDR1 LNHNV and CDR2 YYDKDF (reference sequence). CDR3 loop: CATSSNTRWQQETQYF. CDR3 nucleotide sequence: TGTGCCACCAGCAGTAACACCAGGTGGCAGCAAGAGACCCAGTACTTC.

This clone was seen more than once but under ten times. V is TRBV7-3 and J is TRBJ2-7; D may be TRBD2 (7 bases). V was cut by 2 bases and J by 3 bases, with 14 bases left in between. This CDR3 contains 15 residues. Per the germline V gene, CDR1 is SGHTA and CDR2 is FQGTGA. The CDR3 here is CASSLGAGASYEQYF. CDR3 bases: TGTGCCAGCAGCTTAGGGGCGGGGGCAAGCTACGAGCAGTACTTC.

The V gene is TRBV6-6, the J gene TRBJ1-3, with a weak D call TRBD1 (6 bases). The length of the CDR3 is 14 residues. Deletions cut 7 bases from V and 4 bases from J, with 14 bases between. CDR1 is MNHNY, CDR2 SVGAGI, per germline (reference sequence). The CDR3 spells CASTWGQKGNTIYF. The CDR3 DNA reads TGTGCCAGCACCTGGGGGCAGAAAGGAAACACCATATATTTT.

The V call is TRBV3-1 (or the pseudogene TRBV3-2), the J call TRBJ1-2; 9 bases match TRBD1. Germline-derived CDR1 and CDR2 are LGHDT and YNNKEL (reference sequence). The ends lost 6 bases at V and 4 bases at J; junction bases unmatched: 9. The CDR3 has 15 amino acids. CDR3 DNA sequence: TGTGCCAGCAGTTACCCGGGACAGGGAACCTATGGCTACACCTTC. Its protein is CASSYPGQGTYGYTF.

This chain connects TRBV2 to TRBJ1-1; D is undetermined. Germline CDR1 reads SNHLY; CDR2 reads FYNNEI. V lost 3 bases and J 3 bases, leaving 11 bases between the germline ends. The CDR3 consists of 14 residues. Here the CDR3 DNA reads TGTGCCAGCAGTGACATCCAGGTCTACACTGAAGCTTTCTTT. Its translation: CASSDIQVYTEAFF.

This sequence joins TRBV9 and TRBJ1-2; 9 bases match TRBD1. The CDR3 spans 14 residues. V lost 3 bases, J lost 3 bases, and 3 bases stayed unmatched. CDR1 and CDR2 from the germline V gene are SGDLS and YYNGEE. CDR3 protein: CASSADRGDYGYTF. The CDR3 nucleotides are TGTGCCAGCAGCGCTGACAGGGGGGACTATGGCTACACCTTC. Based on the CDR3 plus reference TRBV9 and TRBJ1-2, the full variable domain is DSGVTQTPKHLITATGQRVTLRCSPRSGDLSVYWYQQSLDQGLQFLIQYYNGEERAKGNILERFSAQQFPDLHSELNLSSLELGDSALYFCASSADRGDYGYTFGSGTRLTVV.

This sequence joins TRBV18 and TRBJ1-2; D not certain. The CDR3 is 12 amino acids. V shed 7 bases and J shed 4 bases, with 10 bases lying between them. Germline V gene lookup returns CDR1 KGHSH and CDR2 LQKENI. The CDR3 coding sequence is TGTGCCAGCTTCGACGCGGGCTATGGCTACACCTTC. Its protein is CASFDAGYGYTF.

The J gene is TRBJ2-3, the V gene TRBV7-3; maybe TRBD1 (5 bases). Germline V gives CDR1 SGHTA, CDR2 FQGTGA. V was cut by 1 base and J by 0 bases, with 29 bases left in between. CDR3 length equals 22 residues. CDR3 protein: CASSLKDKQALAAMGSTDTQYF. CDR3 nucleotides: TGTGCCAGCAGCTTAAAGGACAAACAGGCTCTGGCCGCCATGGGGAGCACAGATACGCAGTATTTT.

The CDR3 here is CASSPGTALYGYTF. The CDR3 region has the DNA TGTGCCAGCAGCCCCGGGACAGCCCTCTATGGCTACACCTTC. The chain uses TRBV7-9 and TRBJ1-2, with TRBD1 matching over 7 bases. Germline values: CDR1 SEHNR, CDR2 FQNEAQ (reference sequence). The CDR3 length is 14 residues. The trim removed 5 bases at V and 4 bases at J, leaving 7 bases unmatched. The variable domain in full, completed from reference TRBV7-9 and TRBJ1-2, reads DTGVSQNPRHKITKRGQNVTFRCDPISEHNRLYWYRQTLGQGPEFLTYFQNEAQLEKSRLLSDRFSAERPKGSFSTLEIQRTEQGDSAMYLCASSPGTALYGYTFGSGTRLTVV.